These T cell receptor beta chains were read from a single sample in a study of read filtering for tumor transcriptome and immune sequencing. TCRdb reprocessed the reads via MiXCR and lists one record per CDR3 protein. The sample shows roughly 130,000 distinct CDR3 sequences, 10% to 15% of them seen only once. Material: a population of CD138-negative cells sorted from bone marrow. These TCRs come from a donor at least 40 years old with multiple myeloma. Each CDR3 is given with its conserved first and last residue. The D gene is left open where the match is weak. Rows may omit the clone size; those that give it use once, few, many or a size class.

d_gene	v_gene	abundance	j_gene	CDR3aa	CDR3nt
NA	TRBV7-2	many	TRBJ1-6	CASSDRRSSYNSPLHF	TGTGCCAGCAGCGACCGTAGGAGCTCCTATAATTCACCCCTCCACTTT
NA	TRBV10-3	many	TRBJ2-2	CAIEGNTGELFF	TGTGCCATCGAAGGGAACACCGGGGAGCTGTTTTTT
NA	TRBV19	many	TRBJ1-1	CASIPQGWYTEAFF	TGTGCCAGTATTCCACAGGGCTGGTACACTGAAGCTTTCTTT
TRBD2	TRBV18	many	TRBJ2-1	CASSPSTGGGTYNEQFF	TGTGCCAGTTCGCCCTCGACCGGCGGGGGGACCTACAATGAGCAGTTCTTC
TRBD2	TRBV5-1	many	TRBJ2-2	CASSLGASGALAGELFF	TGCGCCAGCAGCTTGGGCGCCAGCGGGGCTCTTGCCGGGGAGCTGTTTTTT
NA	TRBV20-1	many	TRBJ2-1	CSAPSRLYNEQFF	TGCAGTGCTCCCTCTCGACTCTACAATGAGCAGTTCTTC
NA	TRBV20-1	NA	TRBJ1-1	CSARVFQVLEAIF	TGCAGTGCTAGAGTATTCCAGGTGTTAGAAGCTATCTTT
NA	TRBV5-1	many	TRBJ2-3	CASSSSRGSTDTQYF	TGCGCCAGCAGCTCTTCGAGGGGAAGCACAGATACGCAGTATTTT
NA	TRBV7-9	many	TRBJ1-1	CASSFSRPGGQNTEAFF	TGTGCCAGCAGCTTCTCCCGACCCGGGGGGCAGAACACTGAAGCTTTCTTT
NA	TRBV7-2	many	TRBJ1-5	CASSFRSNQPQHF	TGTGCCAGCAGCTTTAGGAGCAATCAGCCCCAGCATTTT
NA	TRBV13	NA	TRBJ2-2	CASSLGHSSTGELFF	TGTGCCAGCAGTTTAGGACACTCGAGCACCGGGGAGCTGTTTTTT
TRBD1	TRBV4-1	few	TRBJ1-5	CASSLNDLDRGQKPQHF	TGCGCCAGCAGCCTTAACGATCTTGACAGGGGGCAGAAGCCCCAGCATTTT
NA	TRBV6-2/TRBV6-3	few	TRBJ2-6	CASRSSGANALTF	TGTGCCAGCAGATCCTCTGGGGCCAACGCCCTGACTTTC
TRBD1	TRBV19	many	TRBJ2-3	CASTTTGQGGGDTQYF	TGTGCCAGTACCACTACGGGACAGGGGGGCGGAGATACGCAGTATTTT
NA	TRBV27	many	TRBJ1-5	CASSLGQGIMNQPQHF	TGTGCCAGCAGTTTAGGGCAGGGAATCATGAATCAGCCCCAGCATTTT
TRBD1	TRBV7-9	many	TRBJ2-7	CASSLSTGGWGEQYF	TGTGCCAGCAGCTTGTCGACAGGGGGATGGGGCGAGCAGTACTTC
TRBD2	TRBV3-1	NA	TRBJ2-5	CASSQNSGGRETQYF	TGTGCCAGCAGCCAAAATAGCGGGGGACGAGAGACCCAGTACTTC
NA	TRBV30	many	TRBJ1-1	CAWSVGRETEAFF	TGTGCCTGGAGTGTAGGTAGGGAAACTGAAGCTTTCTTT
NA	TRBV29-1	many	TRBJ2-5	CSVSSYQETQYF	TGCAGCGTCTCTAGCTACCAAGAGACCCAGTACTTC
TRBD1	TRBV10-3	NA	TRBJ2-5	CATLGTAQETQYF	TGTGCCACGCTTGGGACAGCGCAAGAGACCCAGTACTTC
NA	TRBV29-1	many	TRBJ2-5	CSVAQQETQYF	TGCAGCGTTGCACAGCAAGAGACCCAGTACTTC
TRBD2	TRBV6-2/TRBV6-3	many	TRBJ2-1	CASSYGASGHEQFF	TGTGCCAGCAGTTACGGGGCTAGCGGACACGAGCAGTTCTTC